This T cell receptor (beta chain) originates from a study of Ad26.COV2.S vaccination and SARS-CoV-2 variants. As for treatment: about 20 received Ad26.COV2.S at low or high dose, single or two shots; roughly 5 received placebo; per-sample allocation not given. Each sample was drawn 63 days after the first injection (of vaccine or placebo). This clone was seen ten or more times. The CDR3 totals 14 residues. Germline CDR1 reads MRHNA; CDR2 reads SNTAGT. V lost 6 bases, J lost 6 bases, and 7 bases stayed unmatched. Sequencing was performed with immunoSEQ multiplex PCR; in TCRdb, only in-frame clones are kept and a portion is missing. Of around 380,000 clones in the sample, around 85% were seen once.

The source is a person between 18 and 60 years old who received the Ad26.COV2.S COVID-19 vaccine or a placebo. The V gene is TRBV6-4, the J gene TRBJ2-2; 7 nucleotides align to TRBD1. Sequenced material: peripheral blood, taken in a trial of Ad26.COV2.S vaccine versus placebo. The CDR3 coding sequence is TGTGCCAGCAGCCAGGACAGGCGGGCCGGGGAGCTGTTTTTT. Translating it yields CASSQDRRAGELFF.